This is a list of T cell receptor beta chains from one sample in a study of blood T cell repertoires in COVID-19. Sequencing used immunoSEQ multiplex PCR; TCRdb keeps in-frame clones, though not all of them. Altogether roughly 410,000 clones are present, around 89% being singletons, with the ten largest covering roughly 1.2%. The sample was peripheral blood. The receptors shown here come from a man aged 40-50 years with acute or convalescent COVID-19. The CDR3 runs from the conserved cysteine through the conserved F or W. The D gene is left open where the match is weak. Clone size appears in some rows only: once, few, many, or a class for an expanded clone.

D gene | clone size | J gene | V gene | CDR3 protein | CDR3 DNA
- | - | TRBJ1-1 | TRBV27 | CASSLRSPGFSVQNTEAFF | TGTGCCAGCAGTTTACGCTCCCCAGGGTTTTCCGTGCAAAACACTGAAGCTTTCTTT
- | - | TRBJ1-1 | TRBV5-4 | CASSLAQAIDTEAFF | TGTGCCAGCAGCTTGGCGCAGGCCATCGACACTGAAGCTTTCTTT
- | - | TRBJ1-5 | TRBV6-6 | CASSSALGGYNQPQHF | TGTGCCAGCAGTTCCGCCTTGGGGGGGTACAATCAGCCCCAGCATTTT
- | - | TRBJ1-2 | TRBV19 | CASSIGRGSYGYTF | TGTGCCAGTAGTATTGGGAGGGGCTCGTATGGCTACACCTTC
- | - | TRBJ2-7 | TRBV6-2/TRBV6-3 | CASSYAYLSYEQYF | TGTGCCAGCAGTTACGCCTACTTGTCCTACGAGCAGTACTTC
- | once | TRBJ1-3 | TRBV9 | CASSVGGGYSGNTIYF | TGTGCCAGCAGCGTAGGCGGGGGATACTCTGGAAACACCATATATTTT
- | - | TRBJ2-3 | TRBV28 | CASSLLQVTSTDTQYF | TGTGCCAGCAGTTTATTACAGGTCACTAGCACAGATACGCAGTATTTT
TRBD1 | - | TRBJ1-1 | TRBV4-1 | CASSHQGQAGNTEAFF | TGCGCCAGCAGCCACCAAGGACAGGCCGGGAACACTGAAGCTTTCTTT
TRBD1 | - | TRBJ2-7 | TRBV4-3 | CASSQDRDSSYEQYF | TGCGCCAGCAGCCAAGATCGGGACAGCTCCTACGAGCAGTACTTC
TRBD1 | - | TRBJ1-6 | TRBV9 | CASSPGGNSPLHF | TGTGCCAGCAGCCCAGGGGGTAATTCACCCCTCCACTTT
- | - | TRBJ1-1 | TRBV5-1 | CASSKSGVGEMNTEAFF | TGCGCCAGCAGCAAGTCCGGGGTTGGGGAAATGAACACTGAAGCTTTCTTT
TRBD2 | - | TRBJ2-2 | TRBV6-6 | CALSTSGGASGELFF | TGTGCCTTAAGCACTAGCGGGGGGGCCTCCGGGGAGCTGTTTTTT
- | - | TRBJ2-1 | TRBV5-8 | CASSLNVLGAEQFF | TGTGCCAGCAGCTTGAATGTCCTGGGGGCTGAGCAGTTCTTC
- | few | TRBJ1-1 | TRBV21-1 | CAMGGTGAEDTEAFF | TGTGCCATGGGAGGGACAGGGGCTGAGGACACTGAAGCTTTCTTT
- | - | TRBJ1-1 | TRBV30 | CAWNHWGGTEAFF | TGTGCCTGGAACCATTGGGGGGGCACTGAAGCTTTCTTT
TRBD1 | - | TRBJ2-2 | TRBV27 | CATKQLKTGDTGELFF | TGTGCCACCAAGCAACTTAAAACAGGGGACACCGGGGAGCTGTTTTTT